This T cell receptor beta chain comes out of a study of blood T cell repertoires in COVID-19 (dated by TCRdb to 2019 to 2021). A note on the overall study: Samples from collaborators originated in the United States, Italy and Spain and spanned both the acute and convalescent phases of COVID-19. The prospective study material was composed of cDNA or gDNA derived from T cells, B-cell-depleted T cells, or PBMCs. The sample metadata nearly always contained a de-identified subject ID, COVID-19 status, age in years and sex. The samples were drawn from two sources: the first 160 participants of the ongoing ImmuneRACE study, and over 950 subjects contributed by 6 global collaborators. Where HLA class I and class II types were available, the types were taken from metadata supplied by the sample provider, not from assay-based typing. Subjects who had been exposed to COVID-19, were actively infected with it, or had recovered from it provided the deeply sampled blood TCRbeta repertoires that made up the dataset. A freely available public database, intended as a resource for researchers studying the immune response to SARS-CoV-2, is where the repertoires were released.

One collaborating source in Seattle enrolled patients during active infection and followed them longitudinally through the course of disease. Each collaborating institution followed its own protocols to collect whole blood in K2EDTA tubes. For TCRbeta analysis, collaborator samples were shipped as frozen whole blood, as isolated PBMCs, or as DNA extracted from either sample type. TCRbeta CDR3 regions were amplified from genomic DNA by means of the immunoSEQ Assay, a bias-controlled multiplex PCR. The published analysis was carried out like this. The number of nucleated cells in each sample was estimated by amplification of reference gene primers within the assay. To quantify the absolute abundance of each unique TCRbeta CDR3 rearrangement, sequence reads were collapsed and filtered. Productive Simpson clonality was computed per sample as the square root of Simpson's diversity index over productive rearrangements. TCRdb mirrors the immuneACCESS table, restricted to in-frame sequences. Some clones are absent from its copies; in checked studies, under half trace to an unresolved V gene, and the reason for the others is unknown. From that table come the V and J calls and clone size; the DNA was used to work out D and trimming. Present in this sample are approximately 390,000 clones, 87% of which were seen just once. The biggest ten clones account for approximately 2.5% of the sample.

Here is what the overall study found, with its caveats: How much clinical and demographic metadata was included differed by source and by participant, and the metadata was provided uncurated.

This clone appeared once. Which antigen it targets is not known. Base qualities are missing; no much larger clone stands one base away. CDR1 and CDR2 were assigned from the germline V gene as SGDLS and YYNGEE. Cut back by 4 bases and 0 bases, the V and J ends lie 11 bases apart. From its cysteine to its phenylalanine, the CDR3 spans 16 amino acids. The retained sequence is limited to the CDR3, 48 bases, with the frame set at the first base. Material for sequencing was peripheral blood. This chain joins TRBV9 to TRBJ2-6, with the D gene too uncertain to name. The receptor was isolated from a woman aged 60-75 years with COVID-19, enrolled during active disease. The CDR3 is CASSPLPGSGANVLTF. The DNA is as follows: TGTGCCAGCAGCCCGCTCCCGGGCTCTGGGGCCAACGTCCTGACTTTC.